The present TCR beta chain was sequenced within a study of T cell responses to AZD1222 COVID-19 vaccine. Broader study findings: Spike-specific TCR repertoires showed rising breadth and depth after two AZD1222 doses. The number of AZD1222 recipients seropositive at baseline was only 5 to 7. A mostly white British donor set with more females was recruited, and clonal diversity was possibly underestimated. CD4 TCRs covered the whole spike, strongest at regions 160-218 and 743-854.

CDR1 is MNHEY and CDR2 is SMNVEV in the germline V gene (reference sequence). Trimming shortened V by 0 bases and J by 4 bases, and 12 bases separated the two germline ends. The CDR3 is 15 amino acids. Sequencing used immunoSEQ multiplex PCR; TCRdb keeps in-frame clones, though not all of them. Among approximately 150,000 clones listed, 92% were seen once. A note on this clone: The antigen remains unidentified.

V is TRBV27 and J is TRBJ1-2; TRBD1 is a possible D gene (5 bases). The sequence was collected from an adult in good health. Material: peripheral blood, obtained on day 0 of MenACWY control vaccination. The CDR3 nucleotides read TGTGCCAGCAGTTTATCCCACCGAGACAGCTATGGCTACACCTTC. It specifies CASSLSHRDSYGYTF.